Below, 22 T cell receptor beta chains from the same sample are listed, as sequenced in a study of Graves' ophthalmopathy and Graves' hyperthyroidism (dated by TCRdb to 2016 to 2018). Reads for this sample came from an Illumina HiSeq 2000. For repertoire sequencing, TCR beta CDR3 regions were amplified from RNA transcripts. The first round of RT-PCR was done with HTBI primers and the Qiagen OneStep RT-PCR kit, and was followed by a second round of multiplex PCR, then size selection and purification. Using fastp trimming at Q25 and MiXCR clonotype assembly, TCRdb reanalyzed the public sequencing data and kept in-frame beta chains. Entries are consolidated by CDR3 protein sequence, retaining the most common genes and DNA. The sample profile shows 150,000 or so distinct CDR3 sequences; roughly 37% of them were found once. The leading ten clones occupy about 6% of the sample. The sequencing input was peripheral blood. These receptors originate from a woman aged 40 to 50 with Graves' ophthalmopathy. Donor details come from another sample of the same person, matched by shared clones.

V and J are TRBV6-5 and TRBJ1-1; D gene uncertain. This CDR3 contains 15 residues. CDR1 is MNHEY and CDR2 is SVGAGI in the germline V gene. The V end was cut by 3 bases, the J end by 0 bases, with 11 bases between. CDR3 sequence (DNA): TGTGCCAGCAGTTATCGGGAGCTAATGAACACTGAAGCTTTCTTT. This gives the protein CASSYRELMNTEAFF.

This clonotype was observed at least ten times. The chain combines TRBV5-1 with TRBJ2-7; TRBD1 matches at 8 bases. The CDR3 totals 14 residues. The ends lost 6 bases at V and 2 bases at J; junction bases unmatched: 7. Germline CDR1 and CDR2: SGHRS and YFSETQ. CDR3 in DNA: TGCGCCAGCAACAGGGGGGACAATACCTACGAGCAGTACTTC. It codes for CASNRGDNTYEQYF.

The V gene is TRBV20-1, the J gene TRBJ1-1; tentative D call: TRBD1 (6 bases). CDR1 is DFQATT, CDR2 SNEGSKA, per germline (reference sequence). CDR3 size: 13 residues. Deletions cut 1 base from V and 11 bases from J, with 17 bases between. This CDR3 reads CSARGPWGAVAFF. The CDR3 DNA reads TGCAGTGCTAGAGGTCCGTGGGGGGCTGTGGCTTTCTTT.

This clonotype was found many times. V and J are TRBV5-1 and TRBJ1-2; D is unresolved. The CDR3 length is 13 residues. Trimming pared 1 base from V and 1 base from J, leaving 5 bases between. Looked up from germline, CDR1 is SGHRS and CDR2 is YFSETQ. The DNA for the CDR3 is TGCGCCAGCAGCTTGAGAGATAACTATGGCTACACCTTC. It translates to CASSLRDNYGYTF.

The table lists this clonotype with many counts. This sequence joins TRBV20-1 and TRBJ1-1; D gene ambiguous. Germline CDR1 DFQATT, CDR2 SNEGSKA (reference sequence). CDR3 length equals 14 residues. Trimming removed 2 bases from V and 0 bases from J, with 10 bases in between. For the CDR3, the DNA is TGCAGTGCTAGAAAGGCAGGTCTGAACACTGAAGCTTTCTTT. Its protein product is CSARKAGLNTEAFF.

The chain recombines TRBV19 with TRBJ1-2, with D uncertain. This CDR3 is built from 14 residues. V gave up 5 bases and J gave up 7 bases, with 17 bases separating them. Germline CDR1 is LNHDA and CDR2 is SQIVND (reference sequence). The CDR3 loop reads CASSSPGERSGYTF. The CDR3 coding sequence is TGTGCCAGTAGTTCGCCCGGGGAAAGATCTGGCTACACCTTC.

The chain combines TRBV27 with TRBJ2-5; the D is unclear. V was clipped by 8 bases and J by 4 bases, with 17 bases between them. There are 14 residues in the CDR3. In germline, CDR1 is MNHEY, CDR2 SMNVEV (reference sequence). The DNA of the CDR3 is TGTGCCAGCTCCTCCCTCGTGGCAGTAGAGACCCAGTACTTC. The encoded protein is CASSSLVAVETQYF.

This clonotype was recorded at least ten times. The rearrangement links TRBV7-8 to TRBJ2-5; no definite D call. CDR1 is SGHVS and CDR2 is FQNEAQ in the germline V gene. Trimming took 2 bases from V and 6 from J, leaving 10 bases between them. The CDR3 consists of 13 residues. The CDR3 region has the DNA TGTGCCAGCAGCTTAATGGTTCTGCAGACCCAGTACTTC. Protein product: CASSLMVLQTQYF.

V is TRBV6-2 or TRBV6-3 and J is TRBJ1-2; 7 bases align to TRBD1. V shed 6 bases and J 5 bases; nucleotides not matched to a gene: 18. CDR1 and CDR2 from the germline V gene are MNHEY and SVGEGT. CDR3 size: 17 residues. Here the CDR3 reads CASRPLKRQGASYGYTF. As DNA, the CDR3 is TGTGCCAGCAGACCTCTAAAACGACAGGGTGCTTCGTATGGCTACACCTTC.

J is TRBJ1-1 and V is TRBV27, with D possibly TRBD1 on 5 matching bases. This CDR3 contains 14 residues. V lost 6 bases, J lost 0 bases, and 11 bases lay in between. Germline-derived CDR1 and CDR2 are MNHEY and SMNVEV (reference sequence). The CDR3 spells CASRDSFMNTEAFF. The CDR3 bases are TGTGCCAGCAGAGACAGTTTTATGAACACTGAAGCTTTCTTT.

The table lists this clonotype with many counts. The chain employs TRBV15 and TRBJ1-5; tentative D call: TRBD1 (5 bases). CDR1 LNHNV and CDR2 YYDKDF come from the germline V gene (reference sequence). V lost 0 bases and J lost 6, with 12 bases in between. CDR3 length: 15 residues. The CDR3 nucleotides read TGTGCCACCAGCAGAGATCTAGGGCAGGGTCAGCCCCAGCATTTT. Amino acid sequence: CATSRDLGQGQPQHF.

This clonotype was seen repeatedly, ten times or more. J is TRBJ1-1 and V is TRBV20-1; D unclear. The CDR3 length is 14 residues. Looked up from germline, CDR1 is DFQATT and CDR2 is SNEGSKA (reference sequence). V gave up 2 bases and J gave up 1 base, with 11 bases separating them. This chain's CDR3 is CSARLHRENTEAFF. CDR3 nucleotide sequence: TGCAGTGCTAGACTACACCGAGAGAACACTGAAGCTTTCTTT.

In this sample, this clonotype turned up many times. The rearrangement links TRBV27 to TRBJ2-7, with 8 bases matching TRBD1. The CDR3 is made up of 16 amino acids. Germline CDR1 MNHEY, CDR2 SMNVEV (reference sequence). After removal of 4 bases from V and 0 bases from J, the junction contained 8 bases not matched to a gene. CDR3 in DNA: TGTGCCAGCAGTTCTGCCGGGGACAGGAGCTCCTACGAGCAGTACTTC. Translating gives CASSSAGDRSSYEQYF.

This clonotype was counted many times. CDR3 sequence reads: CASSIGRYSNQPQHF. CDR3 nucleotide sequence: TGTGCCAGTAGTATAGGACGGTATAGCAATCAGCCCCAGCATTTT. This rearrangement joins TRBV19 to TRBJ1-5; D is unresolved. The germline gives CDR1 LNHDA, CDR2 SQIVND (reference sequence). The CDR3 totals 15 residues. With 1 base removed from V and 0 bases from J, the gap between germline ends came to 7 bases.

This clonotype came up many times. The chain uses TRBV6-5 and TRBJ2-7; the D gene is possibly TRBD2 (5 bases). The ends were cut back, 5 bases at V and 6 bases at J, with 14 bases in the middle. The CDR3 runs 13 residues. Per the germline V gene, CDR1 is MNHEY and CDR2 is SVGAGI. The CDR3 sequence: CASSPSQEGEQYF. The CDR3 region has the DNA TGTGCCAGCAGTCCGAGTCAAGAGGGCGAGCAGTACTTC.

Concerning this clonotype itself: At one boundary the junction diverges from the germline segment, which might be a read error. V gene TRBV12-3 or TRBV12-4 combines with J gene TRBJ2-7; tentative D call: TRBD2 (6 bases). The CDR3 runs 14 residues. The CDR3 region is CASGPDPGTYEQYF. The CDR3, as DNA: TGCGCCAGCGGGCCGGACCCCGGAACCTACGAGCAGTACTTC.

This clonotype has ten or more counts. V and J are TRBV7-3 and TRBJ1-2; no clear D. Germline V lookup: CDR1 SGHTA, CDR2 FQGTGA. This CDR3 has 13 amino acids. V dropped 2 bases and J dropped 2 bases, with 6 bases sitting between them. DNA of the CDR3: TGTGCCAGCAGCTTAGAGGGAAACTATGGCTACACCTTC. Its protein is CASSLEGNYGYTF. Full variable domain (outside the CDR3, taken from reference TRBV7-3 and TRBJ1-2): GAGVSQTPSNKVTEKGKYVELRCDPISGHTALYWYRQSLGQGPEFLIYFQGTGAADDSGLPNDRFFAVRPEGSVSTLKIQRTERGDSAVYLCASSLEGNYGYTFGSGTRLTVV.

The genes are TRBV5-6 and TRBJ1-2; the match to TRBD1 covers 8 bases. The CDR3 runs to 14 residues. V dropped 4 bases and J dropped 4; count of bases not matched to a gene: 6. Germline values: CDR1 SGHDT, CDR2 YYEEEE. CDR3 sequence (DNA): TGTGCCAGCAGCGTTGGACAGGGCCTCTATGGCTACACCTTC. Translation: CASSVGQGLYGYTF.

The chain joins TRBV6-1 to TRBJ1-5, with D possibly TRBD1 on 6 matching bases. The CDR3 has 12 residues. CDR1 is MNHNS and CDR2 is SASEGT in the germline V gene. V was shortened by 8 bases and J by 9 bases, with 14 bases between the two germline ends. The CDR3 DNA follows: TGTGCCAGCCGACAGGTCATGGGGCCCCAGCATTTT. Its protein is CASRQVMGPQHF.

This sequence joins TRBV6-2 or TRBV6-3 and TRBJ2-7, with 10 positions matching TRBD2. Trimming removed 8 bases from V and 5 bases from J; junction bases left unmatched: 6. CDR1 and CDR2 (germline): MNHEY, SVGEGT. This CDR3 region has 13 residues. The CDR3 protein is CASALAGVHEQYF. CDR3 sequence (DNA): TGTGCCAGCGCGCTAGCGGGAGTACACGAGCAGTACTTC.

This clonotype occurred many times. This chain uses TRBV11-1 with TRBJ1-5; 11 positions agree with TRBD1. Per the germline V gene, CDR1 is SGHAT and CDR2 is FQDESV (reference sequence). This CDR3 is 16 amino acids long. V was pared by 5 bases and J by 1 base, with 4 bases of the junction left unmatched. In nucleotides, the CDR3 is TGTGCCAGCAGCCTGGACAGGGGGCACAGCAATCAGCCCCAGCATTTT. Translating it yields CASSLDRGHSNQPQHF.

This clonotype was picked up many times. The rearrangement joins TRBV7-3 to TRBJ1-1; TRBD1 might be the D (5 bases). Germline-derived CDR1 and CDR2 are SGHTA and FQGTGA. V lost 5 bases and J lost 4, with 14 bases in between. The CDR3 loop spans 14 amino acids. CDR3 amino acids: CASSVREGSTEAFF. The CDR3 nucleotides are TGTGCCAGCAGCGTCCGGGAGGGGAGCACTGAAGCTTTCTTT.